This entry lists 18 T cell receptor beta chains sequenced from one sample in a study of T cells after yellow fever vaccination. TCRdb processed the 5' RACE reads anew with MiXCR; each CDR3 protein has one entry. The sample shows just under 600,000 distinct CDR3 sequences, approximately 13% of them seen only once. The input for sequencing was PBMCs, taken on the day of the yellow fever booster vaccination. The receptors derive from a man aged 25-40 years who received the YFV17D yellow fever vaccine.

The chain has TRBV7-2 and TRBJ2-1; no definite D call. With 1 base removed from V and 7 bases from J, the gap between germline ends came to 14 bases. The CDR3 contains 15 residues. Germline V CDR1 and CDR2: SGHTA, FQGNSA. CDR3 loop: CASSLDPTYQNEQFF. The CDR3 DNA reads as TGTGCCAGCAGCTTAGATCCGACTTACCAAAATGAGCAGTTCTTC.

This chain uses TRBV7-2 with TRBJ2-5, with a tentative D call TRBD2 (5 bases). Germline V lookup: CDR1 SGHTA, CDR2 FQGNSA. With 2 bases removed from V and 6 bases from J, the gap between germline ends came to 10 bases. The length of the CDR3 is 13 residues. CDR3 nucleotides: TGTGCCAGCAGCTTACGAGGGTCAAAGACCCAGTACTTC. This gives the protein CASSLRGSKTQYF. Full variable domain (missing parts from reference TRBV7-2 and TRBJ2-5): GAGVSQSPSNKVTEKGKDVELRCDPISGHTALYWYRQSLGQGLEFLIYFQGNSAPDKSGLPSDRFSAERTGGSVSTLTIQRTQQEDSAVYLCASSLRGSKTQYFGPGTRLLVL.

The chain joins TRBV3-1 to TRBJ2-3; D ambiguous. Trimming removed 0 bases at V and 3 bases at J, with 10 bases between. CDR1 is LGHDT and CDR2 is YNNKEL in the germline V gene (reference sequence). CDR3 size: 15 residues. Here the CDR3 reads CASSQDYRPTDTQYF. The DNA for the CDR3 is TGTGCCAGCAGCCAAGATTACCGACCGACAGATACGCAGTATTTT.

This chain joins TRBV5-1 and TRBJ2-1, with a tentative D call TRBD2 (6 bases). The CDR3 runs to 15 residues. CDR1 SGHRS and CDR2 YFSETQ come from the germline V gene. V was shortened by 0 bases and J by 6 bases, with 13 bases between the two germline ends. CDR3 sequence reads: CASSLAGESFNEQFF. The CDR3 nucleotides read TGCGCCAGCAGCTTGGCGGGAGAGTCTTTCAATGAGCAGTTCTTC.

This clonotype was counted ten times or more. V gene TRBV20-1 combines with J gene TRBJ2-7; the match to TRBD1 covers 11 bases. Losses at the gene ends were 6 bases for V and 7 bases for J; bases not matched to a gene: 11. Per the germline V gene, CDR1 is DFQATT and CDR2 is SNEGSKA (reference sequence). The CDR3 runs 14 residues. The chain's CDR3 is CSANPGTGGSEQYF. CDR3 bases: TGCAGTGCGAACCCCGGGACAGGGGGAAGTGAGCAGTACTTC.

The chain joins TRBV20-1 to TRBJ1-1; no reliable D call. In germline, CDR1 is DFQATT, CDR2 SNEGSKA (reference sequence). The ends were cut back, 0 bases at V and 4 bases at J, with 9 bases in the middle. The CDR3 extends over 13 amino acids. As DNA, the CDR3 is TGCAGTGCTAGAGATGGAGTGGTCACTGAAGCTTTCTTT. Residues: CSARDGVVTEAFF.

This clonotype was picked up a small number of times. The germline gene is not matched at one end of the junction; a read error may be the cause. The J gene is TRBJ1-1, the V gene TRBV19; D is unresolved. Germline CDR1 reads LNHDA; CDR2 reads SQIVND (reference sequence). The CDR3 covers 9 residues. CDR3 residues: CATNSEAFF. As DNA, the CDR3 is TGTGCCACGAACAGTGAAGCTTTCTTT.

This clonotype was counted between two and nine times. The chain has TRBV4-2 and TRBJ1-5; D may be TRBD1 (6 bases). The CDR3 has 17 residues. Trimming removed 2 bases at V and 10 bases at J, with 24 bases between. Germline assignment: CDR1 LGHNA and CDR2 YNFKEQ. In nucleotides, the CDR3 is TGTGCCAGCAGCCAAACAGCCGGACAGACAAGCTCTCTACCCCAGCATTTT. This sequence encodes CASSQTAGQTSSLPQHF.

The rearrangement links TRBV6-5 to TRBJ2-7; 10 bases line up with TRBD2. Germline trimming cut 5 bases from V and 4 bases from J; bases unmatched to any gene: 8. Germline assignment: CDR1 MNHEY and CDR2 SVGAGI. CDR3 length: 15 amino acids. The chain's CDR3 is CASSRGTSDSYEQYF. CDR3 DNA sequence: TGTGCCAGCAGTAGGGGGACTAGCGATTCATACGAGCAGTACTTC.

This clonotype was detected only a few times. This CDR3 is CASSLKGGNSPLHF. The DNA for the CDR3 is TGTGCCAGCAGCTTAAAGGGGGGGAATTCACCCCTCCACTTT. The genes are TRBV7-2 and TRBJ1-6; D is perhaps TRBD1 (6 bases). V was cut by 2 bases and J by 7 bases, with 9 bases left in between. In germline, CDR1 is SGHTA, CDR2 FQGNSA. The CDR3 runs 14 residues.

The chain is built from TRBV4-3 and TRBJ2-1, with 9 bases identical to TRBD2. This CDR3 has 14 amino acids. Germline assignment: CDR1 LGHNA and CDR2 YSLEER. Trimming cost V 4 bases and J 5 bases; bases outside gene matches: 3. Here the CDR3 DNA reads TGCGCCAGCAGCCCCTCTAGCGGGAACAATGAGCAGTTCTTC. Its protein is CASSPSSGNNEQFF.

This clonotype was detected many times. This chain joins TRBV7-2 and TRBJ2-7, with no clear D. The CDR3 is 13 amino acids. Germline V gene lookup returns CDR1 SGHTA and CDR2 FQGNSA. V lost 2 bases, J lost 4 bases, and 9 bases lay in between. CDR3 sequence: CASSLQGYYEQYF. In DNA, the CDR3 is TGTGCCAGCAGCTTACAAGGTTATTACGAGCAGTACTTC.

The chain links TRBV7-9 to TRBJ2-1, with 13 bases that match TRBD2. Germline V lookup: CDR1 SEHNR, CDR2 FQNEAQ (reference sequence). The CDR3 contains 16 residues. Germline trimming cut 5 bases from V and 4 bases from J; bases unmatched to any gene: 5. The DNA for the CDR3 is TGTGCCAGCAGCCAACGGACTAGCGGGAGTTACAATGAGCAGTTCTTC. Encoded protein: CASSQRTSGSYNEQFF.

The rearrangement links TRBV28 to TRBJ2-7; unclear D gene. Germline CDR1 MDHEN, CDR2 SYDVKM. The CDR3 extends over 15 amino acids. The V end lost 4 bases, the J end lost 1 base, and 14 bases lay between the germline ends. This CDR3 is CASSSPPDGSYEQYF. The DNA for the CDR3 is TGTGCCAGCAGTTCCCCTCCGGACGGTTCCTACGAGCAGTACTTC.

This rearrangement joins TRBV5-6 to TRBJ2-2; 8 positions match TRBD2. This CDR3 contains 17 residues. Germline lookup yields CDR1 SGHDT and CDR2 YYEEEE. Trimming took 4 bases from V and 4 from J; bases not matched to a gene: 12. The CDR3 sequence: CASSLQGRGASTGELFF. The DNA of the CDR3 is TGTGCCAGCAGCCTTCAAGGGCGGGGGGCTAGCACCGGGGAGCTGTTTTTT.

The chain has TRBV27 and TRBJ2-1, with D possibly matching TRBD2 (5 bases). Germline V gene sequence: CDR1 MNHEY, CDR2 SMNVEV (reference sequence). The CDR3 sequence is 13 residues long. Trimming left V 0 bases short and J 9 bases short, with 9 bases between. CDR3 bases: TGTGCCAGCAGTTTATCCCTGGAGGTTGAGCAGTTCTTC. Its protein product is CASSLSLEVEQFF.

This clonotype came up a few times. The chain links TRBV5-4 to TRBJ2-1; D remains ambiguous. V was cut by 1 base and J by 3 bases, with 5 bases left in between. CDR1 and CDR2 from the germline V gene are SGHNT and YYREEE (reference sequence). This CDR3 contains 13 residues. In nucleotides, the CDR3 is TGTGCCAGCAGCTTGTCATTCTACAATGAGCAGTTCTTC. Amino acid sequence: CASSLSFYNEQFF.

This clonotype has just a few counts. J is TRBJ2-3 and V is TRBV7-9, with a weak D call TRBD2 (6 bases). Per the germline V gene, CDR1 is SEHNR and CDR2 is FQNEAQ (reference sequence). This CDR3 contains 12 residues. V lost 5 bases, J lost 6 bases, and 9 bases lay in between. The CDR3 nucleotides read TGTGCCAGCAGCGCCCTAGCGGATACGCAGTATTTT. Its protein is CASSALADTQYF.